The sequence of this T cell receptor (beta chain) was determined in a study of blood T cell repertoires in COVID-19. Study as a whole: Acute and convalescent COVID-19 specimens originated in the United States, Italy and Spain.

Seattle cases were enrolled at active infection and followed longitudinally. The CDR3 has 13 amino acids. Germline V CDR1 and CDR2: SGHRS, YFSETQ. Trimming took 1 base from V and 4 from J, leaving 6 bases between them. This clone was recorded once. As originally analysed: Amplification from reference gene primers served as the basis for estimated nucleated cell counts. Sequenced by immunoSEQ multiplex PCR; TCRdb stores in-frame clones only, minus some. That table is the source of V, J and clone size, and D and trimming were worked out from the DNA. The top ten clones hold over 0.95% of a sample with fewer than 60,000 clones, over 90% of them seen once.

The J gene is TRBJ1-5, the V gene TRBV5-1; D unresolved. Source material: peripheral blood. This TCR was sampled from a man aged 60-69 years with COVID-19, enrolled during active disease. The CDR3 DNA follows: TGCGCCAGCAGCTTGTCAGAAAATCAGCCCCAGCATTTT. It yields the protein CASSLSENQPQHF.